One and the same sample provided the 14 T cell receptor beta chains below, sequenced in a study of T cells after posttransplantation cyclophosphamide. Profiled with immunoSEQ multiplex PCR; TCRdb holds only in-frame clones, not every one. The sample comprises 5,600 or so clones, approximately 94% of which are singletons, and roughly 1.5% rests with the top ten. Source material: CD4+ T cells sorted from bone marrow. These receptor sequences come from a woman aged 60-75 years in good health, CMV-negative, and a related stem cell transplant donor.

The chain employs TRBV5-1 and TRBJ1-3; D is undetermined. The CDR3 totals 14 residues. The germline gives CDR1 SGHRS, CDR2 YFSETQ. V lost 0 bases, J lost 0 bases, and 4 bases lay in between. The CDR3, as DNA: TGCGCCAGCAGCTTGGACATCTCTGGAAACACCATATATTTT. Its protein is CASSLDISGNTIYF. The full variable domain, its missing parts supplied by reference TRBV5-1 and TRBJ1-3, is KAGVTQTPRYLIKTRGQQVTLSCSPISGHRSVSWYQQTPGQGLQFLFEYFSETQRNKGNFPGRFSGRQFSNSRSEMNVSTLELGDSALYLCASSLDISGNTIYFGEGSWLTVV.

The chain uses TRBV5-1 and TRBJ2-2, with 10 bases matching TRBD2. With 4 bases clipped from V and 2 bases from J, the junction kept 8 bases outside the gene matches. The V gene's germline CDR1 is SGHRS and CDR2 YFSETQ. The CDR3 covers 17 residues. For the CDR3, the DNA is TGCGCCAGCAGCCTGGGACTAGCGATAATAAACACCGGGGAGCTGTTTTTT. Its protein product is CASSLGLAIINTGELFF.

The chain combines TRBV19 with TRBJ1-2, with D possibly matching TRBD1 (6 bases). This CDR3 region has 12 residues. V lost 9 bases and J lost 12, with 20 bases in between. The germline gives CDR1 LNHDA, CDR2 SQIVND (reference sequence). This chain's CDR3 is CASRGSSLGDTF. As DNA, the CDR3 is TGTGCCAGCAGGGGCAGTAGCTTAGGAGACACCTTC.

The chain links TRBV11-2 to TRBJ2-7; 8 bases match TRBD2. Unmatched junction bases numbered 4, after V lost 2 bases and J lost 4 bases. Germline V lookup: CDR1 SGHAT, CDR2 FQNNGV. This CDR3 has 14 amino acids. CDR3 sequence: CASSLFSGAYEQYF. CDR3 coding DNA: TGTGCCAGCAGCTTATTTAGCGGGGCGTACGAGCAGTACTTC.

The rearrangement links TRBV6-5 to TRBJ2-5; 9 bases line up with TRBD1. Germline-derived CDR1 and CDR2 are MNHEY and SVGAGI. The CDR3 has 15 amino acids. After removal of 4 bases from V and 4 bases from J, the junction contained 7 bases not matched to a gene. CDR3 DNA sequence: TGTGCCAGCAGTTTCCTCGGACAGGGGAGAGAGACCCAGTACTTC. Its protein product is CASSFLGQGRETQYF.

V and J are TRBV27 and TRBJ2-7; 10 bases align to TRBD2. Germline V lookup: CDR1 MNHEY, CDR2 SMNVEV (reference sequence). V lost 3 bases, J lost 5 bases, and 4 bases stayed unmatched. The CDR3 totals 14 residues. CDR3 in amino acids: CASSFNLAGDEQYF. The DNA of the CDR3 is TGTGCCAGCAGTTTTAACCTAGCGGGAGACGAGCAGTACTTC.

J is TRBJ2-4 and V is TRBV2; maybe TRBD1 (5 bases). CDR3 length: 16 residues. Germline V gives CDR1 SNHLY, CDR2 FYNNEI. Trimming left V 3 bases short and J 8 bases short, with 20 bases between. The CDR3 DNA reads TGTGCCAGCAGTGAGACCGGTCTCATCTTAGGGGACATTCAGTACTTC. Translating gives CASSETGLILGDIQYF.

The V call is TRBV19, the J call TRBJ2-3; 11 positions match TRBD2. CDR3 size: 16 residues. The J segment lost 5 bases and the V segment lost 6 bases, leaving 10 bases of the junction unmatched. Germline V gives CDR1 LNHDA, CDR2 SQIVND (reference sequence). CDR3 protein: CASSNLAGGLRDTQYF. The CDR3 DNA reads TGTGCCAGTAGCAACCTAGCGGGGGGTCTAAGAGATACGCAGTATTTT.

J is TRBJ2-7 and V is TRBV18; 8 positions match TRBD1. There are 15 residues in the CDR3. Germline-derived CDR1 and CDR2 are KGHSH and LQKENI. J was trimmed by 6 bases and V by 3 bases; bases with no gene match: 10. This chain's CDR3 is CASSPEQGARLEQYF. The CDR3 coding sequence is TGTGCCAGCTCACCGGAGCAGGGGGCGCGACTCGAGCAGTACTTC.

The V and J genes are TRBV21-1 and TRBJ1-2; TRBD1 is the table's D call, not checked against the DNA. TRBV21-1 is shown as a pseudogene. The CDR3 has 12 residues. This CDR3 reads CAITQGNYGYTF. The CDR3 region has the DNA TGTGCCATTACACAGGGGAACTATGGCTACACCTTC.

There are a few counts of this clone. The chain uses TRBV4-2 and TRBJ1-6; D unresolved. CDR3 length: 15 residues. V lost 0 bases and J 7 bases, leaving 10 bases between the germline ends. Germline loops: CDR1 LGHNA, CDR2 YNFKEQ. The CDR3 sequence is CASSQESGGNSPLHF. The CDR3 bases are TGTGCCAGCAGCCAAGAGTCGGGTGGCAATTCACCCCTCCACTTT.

The chain uses TRBV28 and TRBJ1-2; 7 nucleotides line up with TRBD1. Germline V CDR1 and CDR2: MDHEN, SYDVKM. This CDR3 has 16 residues. J gave up 4 bases and V 6 bases, and 14 bases lay outside the gene matches. The CDR3 coding sequence is TGTGCCAGCAGGGTTGGGACAGCCCGCGGGACCTATGGCTACACCTTC. This codes for CASRVGTARGTYGYTF.

The CDR3 bases are TGTGCCAGCAGTTTAAGGCGGGGGAACACTGAAGCTTTCTTT. It translates to CASSLRRGNTEAFF. This chain uses TRBV27 with TRBJ1-1; D not certain. CDR1 and CDR2 from the germline V gene are MNHEY and SMNVEV (reference sequence). Trimming removed 2 bases at V and 1 base at J, with 8 bases between. This CDR3 region has 14 residues.

J is TRBJ2-3 and V is TRBV28, with 13 bases fitting TRBD2. The CDR3 extends over 20 amino acids. Germline V gene sequence: CDR1 MDHEN, CDR2 SYDVKM. The trim removed 2 bases at V and 3 bases at J, leaving 14 bases unmatched. The CDR3 protein is CASSLHLLAGGTGGTDTQYF. In DNA form, the CDR3 reads TGTGCCAGCAGTTTACACCTACTAGCGGGAGGGACTGGTGGAACAGATACGCAGTATTTT.